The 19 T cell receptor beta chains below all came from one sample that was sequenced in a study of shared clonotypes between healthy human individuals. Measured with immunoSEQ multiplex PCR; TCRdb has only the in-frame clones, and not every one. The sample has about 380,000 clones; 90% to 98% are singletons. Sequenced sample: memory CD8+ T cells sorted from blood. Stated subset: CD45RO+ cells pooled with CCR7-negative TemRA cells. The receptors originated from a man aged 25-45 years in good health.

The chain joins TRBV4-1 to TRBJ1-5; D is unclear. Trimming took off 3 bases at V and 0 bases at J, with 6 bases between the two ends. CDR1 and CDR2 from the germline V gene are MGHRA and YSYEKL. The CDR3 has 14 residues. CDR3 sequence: CASSHSYSNQPQHF. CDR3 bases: TGCGCCAGCAGCCACAGCTATAGCAATCAGCCCCAGCATTTT.

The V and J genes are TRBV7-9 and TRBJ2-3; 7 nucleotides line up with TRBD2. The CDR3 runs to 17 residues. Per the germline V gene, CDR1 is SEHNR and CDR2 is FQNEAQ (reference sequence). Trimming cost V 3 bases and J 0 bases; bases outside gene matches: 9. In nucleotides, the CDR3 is TGTGCCAGCAGCTTCCGGTCAACTAGCGCTAGCACAGATACGCAGTATTTT. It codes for CASSFRSTSASTDTQYF.

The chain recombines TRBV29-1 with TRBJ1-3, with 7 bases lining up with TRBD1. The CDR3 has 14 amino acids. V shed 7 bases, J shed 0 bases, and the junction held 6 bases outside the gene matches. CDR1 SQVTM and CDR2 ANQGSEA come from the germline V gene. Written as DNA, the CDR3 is TGCAGCGCAACGACAGGGTTCTCTGGAAACACCATATATTTT. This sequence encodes CSATTGFSGNTIYF.

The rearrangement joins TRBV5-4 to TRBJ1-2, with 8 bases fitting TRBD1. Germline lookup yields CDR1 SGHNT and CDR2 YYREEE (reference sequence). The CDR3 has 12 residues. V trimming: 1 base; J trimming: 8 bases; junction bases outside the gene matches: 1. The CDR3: CASSLTGGGYTF. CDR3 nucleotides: TGTGCCAGCAGCTTGACAGGGGGAGGCTACACCTTC.

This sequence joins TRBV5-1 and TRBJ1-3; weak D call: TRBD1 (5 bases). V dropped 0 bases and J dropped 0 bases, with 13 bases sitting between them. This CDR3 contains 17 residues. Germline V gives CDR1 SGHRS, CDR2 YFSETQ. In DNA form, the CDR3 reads TGCGCCAGCAGCTTGGGACTATGGACAATCTCTGGAAACACCATATATTTT. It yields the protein CASSLGLWTISGNTIYF.

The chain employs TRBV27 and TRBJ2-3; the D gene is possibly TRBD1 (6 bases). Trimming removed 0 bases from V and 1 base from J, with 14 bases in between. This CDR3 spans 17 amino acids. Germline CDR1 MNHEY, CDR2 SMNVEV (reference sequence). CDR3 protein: CASSLSQTGTRTDTQYF. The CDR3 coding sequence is TGTGCCAGCAGTTTATCCCAAACAGGGACACGCACAGATACGCAGTATTTT.

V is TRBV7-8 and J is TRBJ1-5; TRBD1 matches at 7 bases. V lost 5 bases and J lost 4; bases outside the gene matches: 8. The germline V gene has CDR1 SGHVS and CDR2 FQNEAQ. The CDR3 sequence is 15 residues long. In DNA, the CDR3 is TGTGCCAGCAGCAGGGGGCCGCAAAATAATCAGCCCCAGCATTTT. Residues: CASSRGPQNNQPQHF.

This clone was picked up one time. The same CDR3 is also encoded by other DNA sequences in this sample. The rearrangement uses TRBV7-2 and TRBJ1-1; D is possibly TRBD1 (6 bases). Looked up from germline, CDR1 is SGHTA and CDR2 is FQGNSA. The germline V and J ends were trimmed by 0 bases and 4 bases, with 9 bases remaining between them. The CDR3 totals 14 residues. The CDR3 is CASSLAWGATEAFF. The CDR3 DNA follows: TGTGCCAGCAGCTTAGCGTGGGGGGCCACTGAAGCTTTCTTT. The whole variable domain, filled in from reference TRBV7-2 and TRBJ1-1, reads GAGVSQSPSNKVTEKGKDVELRCDPISGHTALYWYRQSLGQGLEFLIYFQGNSAPDKSGLPSDRFSAERTGGSVSTLTIQRTQQEDSAVYLCASSLAWGATEAFFGQGTRLTVV.

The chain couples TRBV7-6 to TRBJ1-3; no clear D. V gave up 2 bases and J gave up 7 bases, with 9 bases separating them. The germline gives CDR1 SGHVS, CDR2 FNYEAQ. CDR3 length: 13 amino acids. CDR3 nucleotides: TGTGCCAGCAGCTTATTTGCGGGGAACACCATATATTTT. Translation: CASSLFAGNTIYF.

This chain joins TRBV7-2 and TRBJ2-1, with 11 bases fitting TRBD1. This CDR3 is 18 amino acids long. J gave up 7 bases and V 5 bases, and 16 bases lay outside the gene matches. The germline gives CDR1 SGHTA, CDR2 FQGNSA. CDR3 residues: CASSVRNLGQGVSNEQFF. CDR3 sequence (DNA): TGTGCCAGCAGCGTCAGGAATCTGGGACAGGGGGTTTCTAATGAGCAGTTCTTC. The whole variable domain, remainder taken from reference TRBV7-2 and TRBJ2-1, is GAGVSQSPSNKVTEKGKDVELRCDPISGHTALYWYRQSLGQGLEFLIYFQGNSAPDKSGLPSDRFSAERTGGSVSTLTIQRTQQEDSAVYLCASSVRNLGQGVSNEQFFGPGTRLTVL.

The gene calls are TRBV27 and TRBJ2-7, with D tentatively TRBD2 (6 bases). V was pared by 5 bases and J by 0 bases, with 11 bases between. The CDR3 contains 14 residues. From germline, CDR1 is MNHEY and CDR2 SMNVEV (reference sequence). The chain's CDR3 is CASSGGIGSYEQYF. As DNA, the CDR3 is TGTGCCAGCAGTGGGGGGATAGGCTCCTACGAGCAGTACTTC.

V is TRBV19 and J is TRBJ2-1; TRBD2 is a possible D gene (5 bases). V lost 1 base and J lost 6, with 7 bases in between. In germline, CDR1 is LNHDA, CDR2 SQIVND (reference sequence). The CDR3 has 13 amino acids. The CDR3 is CASSIGRGNEQFF. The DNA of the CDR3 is TGTGCCAGTAGTATAGGACGGGGCAATGAGCAGTTCTTC.

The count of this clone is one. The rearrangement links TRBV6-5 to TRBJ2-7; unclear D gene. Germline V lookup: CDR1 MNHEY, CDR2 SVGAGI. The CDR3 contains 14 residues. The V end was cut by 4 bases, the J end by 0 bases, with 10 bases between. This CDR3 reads CASSFTSSSYEQYF. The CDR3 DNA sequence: TGTGCCAGCAGTTTCACTTCTAGCTCCTACGAGCAGTACTTC.

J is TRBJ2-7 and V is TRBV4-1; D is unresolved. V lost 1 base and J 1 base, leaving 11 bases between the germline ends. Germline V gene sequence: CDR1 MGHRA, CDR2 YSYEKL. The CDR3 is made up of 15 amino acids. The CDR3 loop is CASSQVVGQSYEQYF. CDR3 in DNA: TGCGCCAGCAGCCAAGTCGTCGGGCAGTCCTACGAGCAGTACTTC.

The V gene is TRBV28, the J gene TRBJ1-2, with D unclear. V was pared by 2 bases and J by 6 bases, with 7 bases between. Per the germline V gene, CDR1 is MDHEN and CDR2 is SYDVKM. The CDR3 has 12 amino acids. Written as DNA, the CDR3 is TGTGCCAGCAGTTTAAAGGGTGATGGCTACACCTTC. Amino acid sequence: CASSLKGDGYTF.

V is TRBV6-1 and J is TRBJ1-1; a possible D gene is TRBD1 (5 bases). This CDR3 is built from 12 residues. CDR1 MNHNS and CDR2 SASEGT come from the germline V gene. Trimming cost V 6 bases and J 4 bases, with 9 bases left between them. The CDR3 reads CASRTQVTEAFF. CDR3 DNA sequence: TGTGCCAGCAGAACACAGGTCACTGAAGCTTTCTTT.

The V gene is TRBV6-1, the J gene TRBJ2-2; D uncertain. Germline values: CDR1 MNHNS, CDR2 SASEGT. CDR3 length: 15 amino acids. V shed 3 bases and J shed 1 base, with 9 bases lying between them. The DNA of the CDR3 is TGTGCCAGCAGTGAGCCGACTTGGAACACCGGGGAGCTGTTTTTT. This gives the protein CASSEPTWNTGELFF.

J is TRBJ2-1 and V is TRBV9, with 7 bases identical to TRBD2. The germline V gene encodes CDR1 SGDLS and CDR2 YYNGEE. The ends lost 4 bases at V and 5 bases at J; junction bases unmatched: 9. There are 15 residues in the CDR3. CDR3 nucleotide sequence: TGTGCCAGCAGCTTTAGCGGGCCGCCTGACAATGAGCAGTTCTTC. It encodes CASSFSGPPDNEQFF. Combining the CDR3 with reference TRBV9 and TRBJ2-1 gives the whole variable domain DSGVTQTPKHLITATGQRVTLRCSPRSGDLSVYWYQQSLDQGLQFLIQYYNGEERAKGNILERFSAQQFPDLHSELNLSSLELGDSALYFCASSFSGPPDNEQFFGPGTRLTVL.

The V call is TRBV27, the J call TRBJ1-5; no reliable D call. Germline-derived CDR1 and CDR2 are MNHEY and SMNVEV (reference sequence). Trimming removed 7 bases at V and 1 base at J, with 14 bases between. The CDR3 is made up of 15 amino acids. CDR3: CASMSVDGSNQPQHF. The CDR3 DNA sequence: TGTGCCAGCATGTCGGTGGATGGAAGCAATCAGCCCCAGCATTTT.